These 21 T cell receptor beta chains share one sample of origin, sequenced in a study of blood T cell repertoires in COVID-19. The protocol was immunoSEQ multiplex PCR, while the TCRdb copy is restricted to in-frame clones and leaves out a portion. This table holds approximately 250,000 clones, more than 75% found once. Sequencing was performed on peripheral blood. These TCRs come from a man between 40 and 49 years old with active or convalescent COVID-19.

This chain joins TRBV3-1 (or the pseudogene TRBV3-2) and TRBJ2-7; TRBD2 matches 7 bases. CDR3 length: 14 amino acids. CDR1 is LGHDT, CDR2 YNNKEL, per germline (reference sequence). V shed 4 bases, J shed 5 bases, and the junction held 8 bases outside the gene matches. CDR3 in DNA: TGTGCCAGCAGCCCAGAACTAGCGTCCCACGAGCAGTACTTC. This encodes CASSPELASHEQYF.

The V gene is TRBV5-1, the J gene TRBJ2-1; 7 bases match TRBD1. The V segment lost 0 bases and the J segment 9 bases; nucleotides outside the gene matches: 3. The germline gives CDR1 SGHRS, CDR2 YFSETQ. The CDR3 consists of 13 residues. CDR3 region: CASSLDRGGEQFF. The CDR3 DNA follows: TGCGCCAGCAGCTTGGACAGGGGTGGTGAGCAGTTCTTC.

The J gene is TRBJ1-6, the V gene TRBV15; 11 bases are shared with TRBD1. Germline loops: CDR1 LNHNV, CDR2 YYDKDF (reference sequence). V shed 3 bases, J shed 9 bases, and the junction held 10 bases outside the gene matches. The CDR3 is 17 residues long. The CDR3 loop is CATSSILDRGLSSPLHF. CDR3 nucleotides: TGTGCCACCAGCAGTATCCTGGACAGGGGGCTTTCTTCACCCCTCCACTTT. The full variable domain, its missing parts supplied by reference TRBV15 and TRBJ1-6, is DAMVIQNPRYQVTQFGKPVTLSCSQTLNHNVMYWYQQKSSQAPKLLFHYYDKDFNNEADTPDNFQSRRPNTSFCFLDIRSPGLGDTAMYLCATSSILDRGLSSPLHFGNGTRLTVT.

The chain uses TRBV28 and TRBJ1-2; TRBD1 aligns across 8 bases. Germline values: CDR1 MDHEN, CDR2 SYDVKM. Trimming at V came to 8 bases and at J to 7 bases, leaving 12 bases not matched to a gene. The CDR3 consists of 14 residues. The CDR3 sequence is CASLNRGDWSGYTF. The CDR3 DNA reads as TGTGCCAGCCTTAACAGGGGGGATTGGTCTGGCTACACCTTC.

J is TRBJ1-5 and V is TRBV5-1; tentatively, D is TRBD1 (5 bases). Trimming took off 3 bases at V and 2 bases at J, with 12 bases between the two ends. In germline, CDR1 is SGHRS, CDR2 YFSETQ. The CDR3 has 15 residues. The CDR3 DNA reads as TGCGCCAGCAGCTCATCGGGGGAAGGCAATCAGCCCCAGCATTTT. This translates into CASSSSGEGNQPQHF.

V and J are TRBV30 and TRBJ2-7; the match to TRBD1 covers 7 bases. Germline CDR1 and CDR2: GTSNPN and SVGIG (reference sequence). The junction had 2 bases not matched to a gene; V was cut back by 0 bases and J by 6 bases. The CDR3 is 12 residues long. The CDR3 nucleotides read TGTGCCTGGAGTGTACAGGGGTTCGAGCAGTACTTC. This codes for CAWSVQGFEQYF.

The chain employs TRBV2 and TRBJ2-3; TRBD1 is a possible D gene (5 bases). Trimming stripped 6 bases from V and 0 bases from J, with 13 bases between. Germline values: CDR1 SNHLY, CDR2 FYNNEI. The CDR3 has 15 amino acids. The DNA for the CDR3 is TGTGCCAGCAGAGTTCGACAGACTAGCACAGATACGCAGTATTTT. Protein product: CASRVRQTSTDTQYF.

The chain links TRBV7-2 to TRBJ2-3, with D perhaps matching TRBD1 (6 bases). The CDR3 totals 16 residues. Trimming cost V 3 bases and J 0 bases, with 13 bases left between them. Per the germline V gene, CDR1 is SGHTA and CDR2 is FQGNSA. CDR3 sequence reads: CASSFGPGVSTDTQYF. The CDR3 DNA sequence: TGTGCCAGCAGCTTTGGCCCAGGGGTTAGCACAGATACGCAGTATTTT.

This clone was recorded once. The CDR3 region is CASVGQDPNGYTF. For the CDR3, the DNA is TGTGCCAGCGTAGGACAGGATCCCAATGGCTACACCTTC. The chain has TRBV6-6 and TRBJ1-2; 7 positions agree with TRBD1. Germline values: CDR1 MNHNY, CDR2 SVGAGI (reference sequence). This CDR3 is built from 13 residues. The V segment lost 8 bases and the J segment 6 bases; nucleotides outside the gene matches: 9.

This chain connects TRBV7-9 to TRBJ2-7; tentatively, D is TRBD1 or TRBD2 (6 bases each). The germline CDR1 and CDR2 sequences are SEHNR and FQNEAQ (reference sequence). The V gene lost 5 bases and the J gene lost 2 bases, with 16 bases spanning the gap. The CDR3 runs 15 residues. The CDR3 DNA follows: TGTGCCAGCAGCATAGGGGGAGGACTCCCCTACGAGCAGTACTTC. This translates into CASSIGGGLPYEQYF.

Turning to this clone: This same CDR3 is encoded by further DNA sequences in the sample. This chain links TRBV4-2 with TRBJ1-4; no clear D. The CDR3 consists of 14 residues. V lost 2 bases and J 0 bases, leaving 4 bases between the germline ends. Germline CDR1 and CDR2: LGHNA and YNFKEQ. The CDR3 nucleotides are TGTGCCAGCAGCCAAACGGCAACTAATGAAAAACTGTTTTTT. This sequence encodes CASSQTATNEKLFF.

The V gene is TRBV12-5, the J gene TRBJ1-1; no clear D gene. The CDR3 sequence is 13 residues long. The V gene lost 1 base and the J gene lost 3 bases, with 6 bases spanning the gap. Germline V gene lookup returns CDR1 LGHNT and CDR2 FRNRAP. As DNA, the CDR3 is TGTGCTAGTGGTTTGGAGCCTTACACTGAAGCTTTCTTT. It yields the protein CASGLEPYTEAFF.

The chain has TRBV6-5 and TRBJ2-7; TRBD2 matches 7 bases. Per germline, CDR1 MNHEY and CDR2 SVGAGI. There are 15 residues in the CDR3. The trim removed 6 bases at V and 3 bases at J, leaving 11 bases unmatched. Here the CDR3 DNA reads TGTGCCAGCAGGGGGGGGAGCGGTCTGGTCTACGAGCAGTACTTC. Protein product: CASRGGSGLVYEQYF.

The CDR3 here is CASSKTGAGGPEAFF. The CDR3 DNA reads TGTGCCAGCAGCAAGACAGGGGCCGGGGGCCCTGAAGCTTTCTTT. This chain uses TRBV7-9 with TRBJ1-1, with 8 bases matching TRBD1. Germline V CDR1 and CDR2: SEHNR, FQNEAQ (reference sequence). V was clipped by 5 bases and J by 6 bases; unmatched bases: 11. The CDR3 is 15 residues long.

V and J are TRBV7-9 and TRBJ2-2, with TRBD2 matching over 13 bases. Germline loops: CDR1 SEHNR, CDR2 FQNEAQ (reference sequence). The CDR3 runs 16 residues. V trimming: 5 bases; J trimming: 5 bases; junction bases outside the gene matches: 5. The CDR3 DNA reads as TGTGCCAGCAGCCCTCCGGGACTAGCGGGAACCGGGGAGCTGTTTTTT. Its translation: CASSPPGLAGTGELFF.

This clone was seen only a few times. The chain has TRBV7-9 and TRBJ2-7, with D possibly TRBD2 on 6 matching bases. Germline V gives CDR1 SEHNR, CDR2 FQNEAQ (reference sequence). V was cut by 11 bases and J by 5 bases, with 13 bases left in between. This CDR3 comprises 11 residues. The CDR3 here is CAGEAGNEQYF. The CDR3 coding sequence is TGTGCCGGGGAGGCTGGGAACGAGCAGTACTTC.

This chain joins TRBV27 and TRBJ2-7; the D gene is possibly TRBD1 (5 bases). Trimming shortened V by 3 bases and J by 6 bases, and 12 bases separated the two germline ends. This CDR3 spans 13 amino acids. Germline loops: CDR1 MNHEY, CDR2 SMNVEV (reference sequence). The CDR3 bases are TGTGCCAGCAGTTTTAGGGGATTTCGCGAGCAGTACTTC. The encoded protein is CASSFRGFREQYF.

V and J are TRBV5-1 and TRBJ2-5; 8 nucleotides match TRBD1. Germline lookup yields CDR1 SGHRS and CDR2 YFSETQ. The CDR3 sequence is 14 residues long. V lost 5 bases, J lost 5 bases, and 8 bases stayed unmatched. CDR3 amino acids: CASRPGQVYETQYF. CDR3 nucleotide sequence: TGCGCCAGCAGACCGGGACAGGTCTACGAGACCCAGTACTTC.

Turning to this clone: The limits of the CDR3 on the DNA are not certain, so only TCRdb's listed CDR3 is given. The chain couples TRBV12-1 to TRBJ2-2; the table's D gene call, TRBD2, was not cross checked with the DNA. TRBV12-1 is given as a pseudogene. From its first to its last residue, the CDR3 has 15 amino acids. The CDR3 sequence is CASSFGRGSTGELFF.

The gene calls are TRBV5-1 and TRBJ2-1, with D maybe TRBD2 (5 bases). CDR1 SGHRS and CDR2 YFSETQ come from the germline V gene. The V end lost 2 bases, the J end lost 7 bases, and 13 bases lay between the germline ends. The CDR3 totals 14 residues. The CDR3 here is CASSFMGVENEQFF. For the CDR3, the DNA is TGCGCCAGCAGCTTTATGGGAGTGGAAAATGAGCAGTTCTTC.

This chain connects TRBV6-5 to TRBJ2-3, with 8 bases that match TRBD1. This CDR3 has 13 amino acids. Per germline, CDR1 MNHEY and CDR2 SVGAGI. V shed 9 bases and J 4 bases; nucleotides not matched to a gene: 6. CDR3: CASRQGFADTQYF. The CDR3 coding sequence is TGTGCCAGTCGACAGGGGTTCGCAGATACGCAGTATTTT.